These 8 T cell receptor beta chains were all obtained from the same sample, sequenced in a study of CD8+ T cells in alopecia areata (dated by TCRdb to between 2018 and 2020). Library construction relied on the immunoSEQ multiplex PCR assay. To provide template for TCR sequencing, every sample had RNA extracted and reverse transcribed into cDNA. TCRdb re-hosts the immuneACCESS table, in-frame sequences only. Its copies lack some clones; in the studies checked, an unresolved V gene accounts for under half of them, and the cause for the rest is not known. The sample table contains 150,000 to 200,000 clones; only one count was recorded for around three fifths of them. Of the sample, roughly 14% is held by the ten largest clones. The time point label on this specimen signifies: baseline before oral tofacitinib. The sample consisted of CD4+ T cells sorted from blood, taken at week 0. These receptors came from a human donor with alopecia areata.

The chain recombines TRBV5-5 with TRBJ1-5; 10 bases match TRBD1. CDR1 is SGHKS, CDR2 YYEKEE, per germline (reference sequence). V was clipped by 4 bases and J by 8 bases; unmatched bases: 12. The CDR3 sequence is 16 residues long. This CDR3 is CASSQDQTGGLKPQHF. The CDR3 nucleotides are TGTGCCAGCAGCCAAGATCAGACAGGGGGCTTAAAGCCCCAGCATTTT.

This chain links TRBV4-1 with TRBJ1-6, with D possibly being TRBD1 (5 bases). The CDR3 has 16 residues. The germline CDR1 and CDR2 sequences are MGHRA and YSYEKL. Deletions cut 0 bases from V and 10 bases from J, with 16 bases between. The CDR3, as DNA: TGCGCCAGCAGCCAAGATCCCCAGGGTGTAGGATCACCCCTCCACTTT. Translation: CASSQDPQGVGSPLHF.

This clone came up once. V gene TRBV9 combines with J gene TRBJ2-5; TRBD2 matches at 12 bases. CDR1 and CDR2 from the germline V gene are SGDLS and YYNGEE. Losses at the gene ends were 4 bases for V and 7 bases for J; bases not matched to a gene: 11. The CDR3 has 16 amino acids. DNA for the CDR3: TGTGCCAGCAGCCAGACTACTGGACTAGCGGGGACGACCCAGTACTTC. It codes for CASSQTTGLAGTTQYF. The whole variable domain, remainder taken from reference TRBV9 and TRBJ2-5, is DSGVTQTPKHLITATGQRVTLRCSPRSGDLSVYWYQQSLDQGLQFLIQYYNGEERAKGNILERFSAQQFPDLHSELNLSSLELGDSALYFCASSQTTGLAGTTQYFGPGTRLLVL.

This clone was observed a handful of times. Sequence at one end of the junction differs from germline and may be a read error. As DNA, the CDR3 is TGTGCCAGCAGTCGACAGGACCTCCCAGACTTC. It specifies CASSRQDLPDF. V and J are TRBV7-2 and TRBJ2-7; TRBD1 might be the D (6 bases). Looked up from germline, CDR1 is SGHTA and CDR2 is FQGNSA. The CDR3 loop spans 11 amino acids.

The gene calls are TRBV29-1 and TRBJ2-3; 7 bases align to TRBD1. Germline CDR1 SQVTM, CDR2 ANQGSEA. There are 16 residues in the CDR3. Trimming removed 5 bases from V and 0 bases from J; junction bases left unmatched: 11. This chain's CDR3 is CSVLGQELSSTDTQYF. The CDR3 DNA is TGCAGCGTTCTCGGACAGGAGCTCTCTAGCACAGATACGCAGTATTTT.

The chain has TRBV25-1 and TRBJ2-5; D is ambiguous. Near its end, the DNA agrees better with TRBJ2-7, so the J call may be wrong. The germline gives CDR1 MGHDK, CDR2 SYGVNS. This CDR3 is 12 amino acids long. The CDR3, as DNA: TGTGCCAGCAGTGAGGGTAGATACGAGCAGTACTTC. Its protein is CASSEGRYEQYF.

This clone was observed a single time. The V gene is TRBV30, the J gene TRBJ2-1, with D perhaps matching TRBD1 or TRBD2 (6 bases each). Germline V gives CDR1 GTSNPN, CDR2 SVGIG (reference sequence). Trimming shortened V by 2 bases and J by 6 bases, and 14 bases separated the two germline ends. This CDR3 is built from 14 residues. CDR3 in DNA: TGTGCCTGGAGTTTGGGGGGCCTATCCAATGAGCAGTTCTTC. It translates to CAWSLGGLSNEQFF.

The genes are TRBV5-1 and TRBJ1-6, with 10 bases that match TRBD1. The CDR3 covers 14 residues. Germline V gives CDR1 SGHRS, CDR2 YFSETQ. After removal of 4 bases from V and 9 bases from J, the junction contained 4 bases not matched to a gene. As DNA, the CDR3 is TGCGCCAGCAGCCAAGGACAGGGGGGTTCACCCCTCCACTTT. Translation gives CASSQGQGGSPLHF.